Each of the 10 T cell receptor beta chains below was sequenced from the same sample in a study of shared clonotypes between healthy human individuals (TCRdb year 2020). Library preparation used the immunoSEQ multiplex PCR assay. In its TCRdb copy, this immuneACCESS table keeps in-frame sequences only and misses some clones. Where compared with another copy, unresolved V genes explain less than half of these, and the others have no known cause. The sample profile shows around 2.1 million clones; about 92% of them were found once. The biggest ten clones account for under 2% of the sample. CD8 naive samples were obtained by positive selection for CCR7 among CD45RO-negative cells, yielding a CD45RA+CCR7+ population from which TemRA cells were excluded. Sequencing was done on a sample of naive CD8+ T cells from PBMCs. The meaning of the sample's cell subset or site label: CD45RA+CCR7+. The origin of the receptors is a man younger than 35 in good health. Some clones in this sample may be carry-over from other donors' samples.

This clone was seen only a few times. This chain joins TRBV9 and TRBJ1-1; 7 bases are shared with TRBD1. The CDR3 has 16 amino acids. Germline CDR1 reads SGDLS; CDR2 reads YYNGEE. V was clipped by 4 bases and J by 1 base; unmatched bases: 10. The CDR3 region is CASSPQRDRANTEAFF. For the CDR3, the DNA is TGTGCCAGCAGCCCCCAGAGGGACAGAGCGAACACTGAAGCTTTCTTT.

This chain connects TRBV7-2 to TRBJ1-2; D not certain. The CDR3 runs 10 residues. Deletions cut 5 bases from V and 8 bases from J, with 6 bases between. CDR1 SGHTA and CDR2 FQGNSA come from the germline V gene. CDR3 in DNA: TGTGCCAGCAGCGGGTACGGCTACACCTTC. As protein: CASSGYGYTF.

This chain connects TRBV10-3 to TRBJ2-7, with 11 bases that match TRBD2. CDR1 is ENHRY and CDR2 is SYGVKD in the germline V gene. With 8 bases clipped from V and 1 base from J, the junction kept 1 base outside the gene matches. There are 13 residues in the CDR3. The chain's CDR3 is CAIGTSGSYEQYF. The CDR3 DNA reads TGTGCCATCGGGACTAGCGGTTCCTACGAGCAGTACTTC.

CDR3 sequence reads: CASSLAELAASRTDTQYF. CDR3 DNA: TGTGCCAGCAGCTTAGCTGAACTAGCGGCATCGCGCACAGATACGCAGTATTTT. J is TRBJ2-3 and V is TRBV7-9; TRBD2 aligns across 8 bases. The CDR3 runs 18 residues. V was pared by 0 bases and J by 1 base, with 9 bases of the junction left unmatched. Germline CDR1 reads SEHNR; CDR2 reads FQNEAQ (reference sequence).

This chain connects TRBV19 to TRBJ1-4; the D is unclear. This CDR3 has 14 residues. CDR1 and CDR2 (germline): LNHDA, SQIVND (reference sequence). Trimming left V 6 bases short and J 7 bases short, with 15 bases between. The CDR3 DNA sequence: TGTGCCAGTAGCCTCCATAGGGATCCTGAAAAACTGTTTTTT. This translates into CASSLHRDPEKLFF.

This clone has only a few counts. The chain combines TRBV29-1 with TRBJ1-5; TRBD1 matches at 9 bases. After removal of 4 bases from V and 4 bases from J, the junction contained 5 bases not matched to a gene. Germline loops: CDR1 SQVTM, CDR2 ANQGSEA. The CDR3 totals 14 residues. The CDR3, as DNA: TGCAGCGTTGGGACAGGGGCCTTTAATCAGCCCCAGCATTTT. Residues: CSVGTGAFNQPQHF.

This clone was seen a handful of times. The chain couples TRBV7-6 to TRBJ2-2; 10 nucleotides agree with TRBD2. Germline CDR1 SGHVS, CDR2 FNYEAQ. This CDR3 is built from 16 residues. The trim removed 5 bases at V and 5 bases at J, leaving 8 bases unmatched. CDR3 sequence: CASSAHSGRRTGELFF. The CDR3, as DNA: TGTGCCAGCAGCGCTCATAGCGGGAGGAGGACCGGGGAGCTGTTTTTT. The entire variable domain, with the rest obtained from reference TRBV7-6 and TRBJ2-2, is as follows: GAGVSQSPRYKVTKRGQDVALRCDPISGHVSLYWYRQALGQGPEFLTYFNYEAQQDKSGLPNDRFSAERPEGSISTLTIQRTEQRDSAMYRCASSAHSGRRTGELFFGEGSRLTVL.

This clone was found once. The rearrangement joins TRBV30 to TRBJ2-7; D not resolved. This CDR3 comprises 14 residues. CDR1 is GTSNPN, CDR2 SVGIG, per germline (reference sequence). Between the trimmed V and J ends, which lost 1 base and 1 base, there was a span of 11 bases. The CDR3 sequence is CAWSGHSPSYEQYF. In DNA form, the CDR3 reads TGTGCCTGGAGTGGACATTCCCCGTCCTACGAGCAGTACTTC.

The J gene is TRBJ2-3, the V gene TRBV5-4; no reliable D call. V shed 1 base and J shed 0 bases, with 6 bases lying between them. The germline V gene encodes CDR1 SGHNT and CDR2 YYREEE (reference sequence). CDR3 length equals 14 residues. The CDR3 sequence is CASSLQSSTDTQYF. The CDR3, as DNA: TGTGCCAGCAGCTTGCAGTCTAGCACAGATACGCAGTATTTT.

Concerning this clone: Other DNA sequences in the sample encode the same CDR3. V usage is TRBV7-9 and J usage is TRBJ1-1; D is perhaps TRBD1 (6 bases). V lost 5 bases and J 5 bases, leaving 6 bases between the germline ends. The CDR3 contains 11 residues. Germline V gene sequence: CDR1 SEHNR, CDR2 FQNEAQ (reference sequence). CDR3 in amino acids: CASSQGTEAFF. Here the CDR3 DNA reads TGTGCCAGCAGCCAGGGGACTGAAGCTTTCTTT.